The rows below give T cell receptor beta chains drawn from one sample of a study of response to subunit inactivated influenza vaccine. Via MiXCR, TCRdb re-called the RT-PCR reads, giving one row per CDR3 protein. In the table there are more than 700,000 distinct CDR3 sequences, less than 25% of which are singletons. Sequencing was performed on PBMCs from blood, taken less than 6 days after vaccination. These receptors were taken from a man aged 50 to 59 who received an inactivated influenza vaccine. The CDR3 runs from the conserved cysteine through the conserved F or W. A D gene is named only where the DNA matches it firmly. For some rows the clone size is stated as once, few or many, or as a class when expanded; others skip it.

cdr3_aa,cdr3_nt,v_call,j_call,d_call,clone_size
CAWSGKGGTYFTHQPQHF,TGTGCCTGGAGTGGGAAAGGGGGTACCTACTTCACTCATCAGCCCCAGCATTTT,TRBV30,TRBJ1-5,.,few
CAINTGGDTGELFF,TGTGCCATCAATACAGGGGGTGACACCGGGGAGCTGTTTTTT,TRBV10-3,TRBJ2-2,TRBD1,few
CASSLTPGLLQETQYF,TGTGCCAGCAGTTTGACCCCGGGACTACTTCAAGAGACCCAGTACTTC,TRBV12-3/TRBV12-4,TRBJ2-5,TRBD2,.
CASSSSTGDTQYF,TGCGCCAGCAGCTCGTCGACAGGGGATACGCAGTATTTT,TRBV5-1,TRBJ2-3,TRBD1,few
CASSESRGLGQETQYF,TGTGCCAGCAGTGAGTCTCGGGGCTTGGGCCAAGAGACCCAGTACTTC,TRBV6-1,TRBJ2-5,.,few
CASSYIGYHDDNEQFF,TGTGCCAGCAGTTACATTGGCTACCACGACGACAATGAGCAGTTCTTC,TRBV6-5,TRBJ2-1,.,.
CASSPTSGRVNTQYF,TGTGCCAGCAGCCCAACTAGCGGGAGAGTTAATACGCAGTATTTT,TRBV7-9,TRBJ2-3,TRBD2,.
CASSQDSAGDTDTQYF,TGCGCCAGCAGCCAAGATTCTGCAGGGGACACAGATACGCAGTATTTT,TRBV4-1,TRBJ2-3,.,.
CASSQRGTGGYNEQFF,TGTGCCAGCAGCCAACGAGGGACAGGGGGCTACAATGAGCAGTTCTTC,TRBV7-2,TRBJ2-1,TRBD1,few
CSTPGQLFVGYTF,TGCAGTACCCCGGGACAGCTTTTTGTTGGCTACACCTTC,TRBV20-1,TRBJ1-2,TRBD1,few
CSAKIAGNEQFF,TGCAGTGCTAAAATAGCAGGCAATGAGCAGTTCTTC,TRBV20-1,TRBJ2-1,.,few
CASIGLAGKYEQYF,TGTGCCAGCATCGGACTCGCAGGGAAGTACGAGCAGTACTTC,TRBV27,TRBJ2-7,.,few
CASSLGGVGEQYF,TGCGCCAGCAGCTTGGGAGGGGTCGGGGAGCAGTACTTC,TRBV5-1,TRBJ2-7,.,few
CASRPGQGAETQYF,TGTGCCAGCAGACCAGGACAGGGGGCAGAGACCCAGTACTTC,TRBV7-2,TRBJ2-5,TRBD1,.
CATSIAQGANYGYTF,TGTGCCACCAGCATCGCACAGGGAGCTAACTATGGCTACACCTTC,TRBV15,TRBJ1-2,.,few
CASSSGQGSSYEQYF,TGTGCCAGCAGCTCGGGACAGGGGAGCTCCTACGAGCAGTACTTC,TRBV7-2,TRBJ2-7,TRBD1,many
CASSLGTSGAEDIQYF,TGTGCCAGCAGTTTAGGAACAAGCGGGGCGGAGGACATTCAGTACTTC,TRBV12-3/TRBV12-4,TRBJ2-4,TRBD2,few
CATSREANSPLHF,TGTGCCACCAGCAGAGAGGCGAATTCACCCCTCCACTTT,TRBV15,TRBJ1-6,.,few
CASSQDVETDLNTEAFF,TGTGCCAGCAGCCAAGATGTGGAGACAGACCTGAACACTGAAGCTTTCTTT,TRBV4-2,TRBJ1-1,.,.
CASSYSGTGRTEAFF,TGTGCCAGCAGTTACTCGGGGACAGGGCGGACTGAAGCTTTCTTT,TRBV6-5,TRBJ1-1,TRBD1,few
CASSQDRTLYEQYF,TGTGCCAGCAGCCAAGATCGAACCCTCTACGAGCAGTACTTC,TRBV4-2,TRBJ2-7,.,many
CASCKSPFRYNEQFF,TGTGCCAGCTGCAAAAGCCCCTTCCGATACAATGAGCAGTTCTTC,TRBV12-3/TRBV12-4,TRBJ2-1,.,many
CSARASRRSYNEQFF,TGCAGTGCTAGAGCATCTCGCCGCTCCTACAATGAGCAGTTCTTC,TRBV20-1,TRBJ2-1,.,.
CSARALSGFGEKLFF,TGCAGTGCTAGAGCTTTGAGTGGGTTCGGGGAAAAACTGTTTTTT,TRBV20-1,TRBJ1-4,.,few
CSARRLRQGTTEAFF,TGCAGTGCTAGACGCCTAAGACAGGGAACCACTGAAGCTTTCTTT,TRBV20-1,TRBJ1-1,TRBD1,few
CASSLVLDPTMNYEQFF,TGTGCCAGCAGCTTAGTGTTGGACCCCACCATGAACTATGAGCAGTTCTTC,TRBV7-6,TRBJ2-1,.,few